These 20 T cell receptor beta chains came from one sample sequenced in a study of T-cell reconstitution after alpha-beta-depleted transplantation in children listed by TCRdb under 2016. The library was obtained by PCR. Sequencing was performed on an Illumina HiSeq 2500. Molecular barcoding was employed in the preparation of TCR libraries, with unique molecular identifiers being used to normalize TCRbeta repertoire quantification. TCRdb redid the processing of the public reads, applying fastp at Q25 and MiXCR, and retained in-frame beta chains. Rows are unified per CDR3 protein, each entry keeping the most common DNA and genes. The sample profile shows about 690,000 distinct CDR3 sequences; about 15% of them were found once. The ten largest clones add up to 0.9% to 1.2% of the sample. Sequencing used PBMCs from the stem cell graft donor, obtained from the stem cell graft. The source is a human donor who donated a stem cell graft to a child with acute myeloid leukemia.

A word on this clonotype: Mismatch with germline at one junction end may stem from a read error. The V and J genes are TRBV5-1 and TRBJ2-5, with D hard to call. Germline loops: CDR1 SGHRS, CDR2 YFSETQ. This CDR3 is built from 11 residues. In nucleotides, the CDR3 is TGCGCCAGCAGCTTAGGGCAGACCCTGTACTTC. This translates into CASSLGQTLYF.

V is TRBV7-3 and J is TRBJ2-2; 8 bases agree with TRBD1. CDR3 size: 18 residues. With V trimmed by 3 bases and J by 1 base, 10 bases remained unmatched. The germline V gene encodes CDR1 SGHTA and CDR2 FQGTGA. CDR3 amino acids: CASSLTGVEILNTGELFF. CDR3 nucleotides: TGTGCCAGCAGCTTGACAGGGGTTGAGATTTTGAACACCGGGGAGCTGTTTTTT. Variable domain in full (rest from reference TRBV7-3 and TRBJ2-2): GAGVSQTPSNKVTEKGKYVELRCDPISGHTALYWYRQSLGQGPEFLIYFQGTGAADDSGLPNDRFFAVRPEGSVSTLKIQRTERGDSAVYLCASSLTGVEILNTGELFFGEGSRLTVL.

The sample holds many counts of this clonotype. The chain employs TRBV20-1 and TRBJ1-1; 7 nucleotides agree with TRBD1. CDR1 and CDR2 (germline): DFQATT, SNEGSKA (reference sequence). After removal of 5 bases from V and 4 bases from J, the junction contained 7 bases not matched to a gene. The CDR3 loop spans 13 amino acids. The CDR3 DNA is TGCAGTGCTCAACGACAGGGTCTCACTGAAGCTTTCTTT. Translation: CSAQRQGLTEAFF.

The rearrangement links TRBV4-3 to TRBJ2-5; 7 bases align to TRBD1. The germline V gene has CDR1 LGHNA and CDR2 YSLEER. Unmatched junction bases numbered 7, after V lost 0 bases and J lost 3 bases. The CDR3 loop spans 16 amino acids. CDR3: CASSQDRDREKETQYF. CDR3 nucleotides: TGCGCCAGCAGCCAAGATCGGGACAGAGAGAAAGAGACCCAGTACTTC.

This clonotype appeared many times. CDR3 in amino acids: CSAPPGQGVSEQFF. The CDR3 nucleotides are TGCAGTGCCCCCCCGGGACAGGGGGTTAGTGAGCAGTTCTTC. This sequence joins TRBV20-1 and TRBJ2-1, with 11 positions matching TRBD1. CDR3 length: 14 residues. Germline assignment: CDR1 DFQATT and CDR2 SNEGSKA (reference sequence). Trimming cost V 6 bases and J 9 bases; bases outside gene matches: 10.

The table lists this clonotype with a few counts. The chain uses TRBV6-1 and TRBJ1-6; 9 nucleotides agree with TRBD1. The CDR3 is made up of 15 amino acids. The V gene's germline CDR1 is MNHNS and CDR2 SASEGT. Trimming removed 8 bases from V and 6 bases from J; junction bases left unmatched: 8. This CDR3 reads CASRPDRGTNSPLHF. Here the CDR3 DNA reads TGTGCCAGCCGACCGGACAGGGGAACTAATTCACCCCTCCACTTT.

The sample holds a few counts of this clonotype. CDR3 bases: TGTGCCAGCAGCTTGCCTGACAGGGCCTACGAGCAGTACTTC. This sequence encodes CASSLPDRAYEQYF. The chain recombines TRBV7-9 with TRBJ2-7, with 7 bases matching TRBD1. CDR1 SEHNR and CDR2 FQNEAQ come from the germline V gene (reference sequence). The CDR3 spans 14 residues. The V and J ends lost 3 bases and 2 bases, in that order; junction bases with no gene match: 4.

Many counts were recorded for this clonotype. The V gene is TRBV5-6, the J gene TRBJ2-7, with D possibly being TRBD1 (6 bases). Trimming stripped 0 bases from V and 5 bases from J, with 6 bases between. CDR1 is SGHDT, CDR2 YYEEEE, per germline. The CDR3 contains 12 residues. This CDR3 reads CASSLDRDEQYV. The DNA of the CDR3 is TGTGCCAGCAGCTTGGACAGGGACGAGCAGTACGTC.

This clonotype was detected many times. J is TRBJ1-2 and V is TRBV6-5; D might be TRBD1 (5 bases). With 8 bases removed from V and 4 bases from J, the gap between germline ends came to 11 bases. CDR3 size: 12 residues. Germline loops: CDR1 MNHEY, CDR2 SVGAGI. This CDR3 reads CASVGDSYGYTF. In DNA form, the CDR3 reads TGTGCCAGCGTGGGGGATAGCTATGGCTACACCTTC.

To note about this clonotype: This could be a read error, since a much larger clone is one nucleotide away. The chain employs TRBV5-6 and TRBJ2-7; D remains unclear. The CDR3 consists of 12 residues. CDR1 and CDR2 from the germline V gene are SGHDT and YYEEEE. This CDR3 reads CASSLNAYEQHF. CDR3 coding DNA: TGTGCCAGCAGCTTAAACGCCTACGAGCAGCACTTC.

CDR3 DNA: TGTGCCACTAGAGGCAGGGGAGGCACAGATACGCAGTATTTT. Translating it yields CATRGRGGTDTQYF. The chain has TRBV24-1 and TRBJ2-3; D is possibly TRBD1 (6 bases). Trimming shortened V by 10 bases and J by 1 base, and 14 bases separated the two germline ends. The CDR3 is 14 amino acids. Germline V gene sequence: CDR1 KGHDR, CDR2 SFDVKD.

This clonotype was seen at least ten times. This chain links TRBV20-1 with TRBJ2-1; D remains ambiguous. From germline, CDR1 is DFQATT and CDR2 SNEGSKA (reference sequence). V was pared by 4 bases and J by 0 bases, with 10 bases between. CDR3 length: 14 amino acids. The CDR3 spells CSANSISSYNEQFF. For the CDR3, the DNA is TGCAGTGCTAACTCAATAAGCTCCTACAATGAGCAGTTCTTC.

This clonotype has at least ten counts. An end of the junction differs from the germline gene, which may be a read error. The J gene is TRBJ2-7, the V gene TRBV30; TRBD1 aligns across 7 bases. The CDR3 runs 11 residues. The germline gives CDR1 GTSNPN, CDR2 SVGIG (reference sequence). As DNA, the CDR3 is TGTGCCTGGAGTCAGGACAGGTTCGAGCACTTC. Residues: CAWSQDRFEHF.

This clonotype was seen many times. The chain joins TRBV6-1 to TRBJ2-3; the match to TRBD2 covers 8 bases. V dropped 8 bases and J dropped 0; count of bases not matched to a gene: 7. The CDR3 is 15 residues long. Germline V gene lookup returns CDR1 MNHNS and CDR2 SASEGT. This chain's CDR3 is CASALTSASTDTQYF. The CDR3 nucleotides read TGTGCCAGCGCCCTGACTAGCGCAAGCACAGATACGCAGTATTTT.

V usage is TRBV6-2 or TRBV6-3 and J usage is TRBJ2-1; possible D gene TRBD2, 7 bases. Germline CDR1 and CDR2: MNHEY and SVGEGT. The CDR3 has 17 residues. V gave up 4 bases and J gave up 1 base, with 17 bases separating them. CDR3 region: CASSSLGGRGSYNEQFF. In DNA, the CDR3 is TGTGCCAGCAGTTCCCTCGGGGGGCGGGGTTCCTACAATGAGCAGTTCTTC.

This clonotype was counted a few times. The CDR3 sequence is CASGGGETQYF. CDR3 in DNA: TGTGCCTCCGGGGGGGGAGAGACCCAGTACTTC. The rearrangement links TRBV10-3 to TRBJ2-5; 8 positions match TRBD2. Germline CDR1 and CDR2: ENHRY and SYGVKD. This CDR3 region has 11 residues. J gave up 4 bases and V 11 bases, and 3 bases lay outside the gene matches.

The chain combines TRBV12-3 or TRBV12-4 with TRBJ1-4, with TRBD1 as a possible D gene (5 bases). The CDR3 runs to 14 residues. V was clipped by 3 bases and J by 5 bases, with 10 bases between them. DNA of the CDR3: TGTGCCAGCAGTTTCGCAGGGCCGAATGAAAAACTGTTTTTT. This sequence encodes CASSFAGPNEKLFF.

At least ten counts were recorded for this clonotype. The V and J genes are TRBV4-3 and TRBJ2-7; weak D call: TRBD2 (7 bases). V dropped 4 bases and J dropped 4 bases, with 14 bases sitting between them. Germline V gives CDR1 LGHNA, CDR2 YSLEER. The CDR3 extends over 14 amino acids. Here the CDR3 DNA reads TGCGCCAGCAGCCGGACACGGGGGGCGTACGAGCAGTACTTC. Residues: CASSRTRGAYEQYF.

This chain connects TRBV2 to TRBJ1-2; D remains ambiguous. This CDR3 comprises 13 residues. Germline CDR1 and CDR2: SNHLY and FYNNEI. Trimming removed 5 bases at V and 5 bases at J, with 12 bases between. The CDR3 coding sequence is TGTGCCAGCAGTCCCGGACGGATGTATGGCTACACCTTC. It codes for CASSPGRMYGYTF. Filled out from reference TRBV2 and TRBJ1-2, the complete variable domain reads EPEVTQTPSHQVTQMGQEVILRCVPISNHLYFYWYRQILGQKVEFLVSFYNNEISEKSEIFDDQFSVERPDGSNFTLKIRSTKLEDSAMYFCASSPGRMYGYTFGSGTRLTVV.

This chain uses TRBV7-9 with TRBJ2-1; no definite D call. The germline CDR1 and CDR2 sequences are SEHNR and FQNEAQ (reference sequence). This CDR3 is 16 amino acids long. V was trimmed by 5 bases and J by 2 bases, leaving 16 bases between them. CDR3 bases: TGTGCCAGCAGCCCACCGGGTCTACCGGCCTACAATGAGCAGTTCTTC. Protein product: CASSPPGLPAYNEQFF.